Given below is one T cell receptor (beta chain) in context. The antigen is not known. The germline gives CDR1 SGHNT, CDR2 YYREEE (reference sequence). The V gene lost 4 bases and the J gene lost 1 base, with 9 bases spanning the gap. The CDR3 covers 15 residues. This entry comes from a study of shared clonotypes between healthy human individuals. Broader study findings: Naive subsets generally had larger estimated richness than memory subsets.

Data came from immunoSEQ multiplex PCR; TCRdb stores just in-frame clones and leaves some out. Here the sample spans 2 million to 2.5 million clones, 85% to 95% being singletons. Sequenced: naive CD4+ T cells from PBMCs. The subset: CD45RA+ positively selected. The V and J genes are TRBV5-4 and TRBJ2-6; possible D gene TRBD1, 6 bases. The clonotype originates from a man younger than 30 in good health. Some clones in this sample may be carry-over from other donors' samples. The CDR3 reads CASSPGQSGANVLTF. In nucleotides, the CDR3 is TGTGCCAGCAGCCCCGGACAGTCTGGGGCCAACGTCCTGACTTTC.